This TCR beta chain was sequenced for a study of T cell responses to AZD1222 COVID-19 vaccine listed by TCRdb under 2021. In terms of the full investigation: AZD1222 recipients whose second dose came at about 4 weeks and those whose second dose came at about 12 weeks were combined into one group, since spike-specific TCR depth and breadth did not differ between the two schedules. Enrollment into the trials was organized by age into subgroups of 18-55, 56-69 and 70-plus years, and those subgroups contained roughly 140, 27 and 60 TCR-sequenced participants, respectively. TCR sequencing covered roughly 230 trial participants: 200 to 220 given two doses of AZD1222 and around 25 given two doses of MenACWY control vaccine.

The full study reports these points: The vaccine-associated CD4 TCRs covered the entire spike protein, and the dominant responses fell in regions 160-218 and 743-854. After two AZD1222 doses, both the breadth and the depth of spike-specific TCRs were significantly higher than at day 0 and than in MenACWY recipients. In the small 56-69-year group, the increase in depth fell short of significance, most likely because of low power. Most participants were white British and females outnumbered males, and the authors suggested that clonal diversity may have been underestimated. Reportedly, close to half of the unique spike-specific TCRs recognized epitopes lying outside the regions that are mutated in the B.1.351 and B.1.1.7 variants. Only five to seven AZD1222 recipients were SARS-CoV-2 seropositive at baseline, limiting conclusions about previously exposed vaccinees. No day 14 peak-response samples were available, so repertoires were characterized only after the peak T cell response.

The sample's time point label, in plain terms: baseline before first vaccination. Vaccinee samples came from UK trials COV001 and COV002, including a single-blind randomized controlled phase 2/3 trial of AZD1222 (ChAdOx1 nCoV-19) in healthy adults. For TCRbeta chain sequencing, PBMC samples were collected from trial participants at day 0 and at day 28 after the second dose. The CDR3 regions of human TCRbeta chains were subjected to immunosequencing. Per the authors' processing: Repertoire TCRs were checked for matches against a reference library of SARS-CoV-2-specific TCRs that had been generated using the MIRA antigen-specificity platform. Breadth was defined as the fraction of unique TCRs that were SARS-CoV-2-associated. Depth was defined as the fraction of total T cells that were SARS-CoV-2-associated. Using the MIRA data, each spike-specific TCR was mapped to the spike region that the TCR reacts to and placed in a CD4 or CD8 class. Log10-transformed breadth and depth values were compared by one-way ANOVA with Sidak's multiple comparisons tests. This is the immuneACCESS table as TCRdb keeps it, with only in-frame sequences that have V and J called. A part of the clones is gone; compared with another copy, unresolved V genes explain less than half, and the rest is unexplained. From that table come the V and J calls and clone size; the DNA was used to work out D and trimming. The sample contains 120,000 or so clones, about nine tenths of them found a single time. Together, the top ten hold 14% to 15% of the sample.

CDR1 and CDR2 were assigned from the germline V gene as SGHRS and YFSETQ. Trimming costs V 1 base and J 5 bases, and their ends lie 15 bases apart. The CDR3 goes from the cysteine to the phenylalanine over 15 residues. The only DNA kept is the CDR3, 45 bases in frame from the first base. This clone came up once. No cognate antigen has been identified for it. No quality values exist for individual bases; no much larger clone is one base distant. This sequence uses TRBV5-1 and TRBJ1-1; TRBD1 is a possible D gene, resting on 5 matching bases. The sequence came from an adult in good health. The sequences come from peripheral blood, collected on day 0 of AZD1222 vaccination. CDR3 loop: CASSLSGQGRTEAFF. The nucleotide sequence is TGCGCCAGCAGCTTGTCGGGGCAGGGACGGACTGAAGCTTTCTTT.